This T cell receptor (beta chain) is drawn from a study of early T cells in non-severe SARS-CoV-2 infection. Study in general: Bulk RNA from unsorted whole blood was sequenced; chains were unpaired.

Individual cDNA molecules were tagged with unique molecular identifiers, the study reported. TCRdb reprocessed the 5' RACE reads via MiXCR and lists one record per CDR3 protein. The sample includes 48,000 or so distinct CDR3 sequences, 6.2% of them seen just once. This CDR3 spans 15 amino acids. Germline V lookup: CDR1 DFQATT, CDR2 SNEGSKA (reference sequence). V lost 5 bases and J 5 bases, leaving 22 bases between the germline ends. This TCR was sampled from an adult who was a healthcare worker with PCR-confirmed SARS-CoV-2 infection or an uninfected control (not recorded which). The chain couples TRBV20-1 to TRBJ2-7; D perhaps matches TRBD2 (6 bases). Sequences were derived from whole blood, sampled at baseline. The DNA of the CDR3 is TGCAGTGCTGAGACTAGTCAGAAGGTTCCTAACGAGCAGTACTTC. It specifies CSAETSQKVPNEQYF.